This entry features one TCR beta chain sequence. Antigen unknown. This specimen belongs to a study of OX40 agonist ivuxolimab in advanced cancers. Study details: An anti-OX40 (CD134) antibody with agonistic activity, ivuxolimab, was administered to patients. Overall study results and limits: CD8+ T cells were the subset that, on average, had more expanded clones than CD4+.

Clones were sequenced by immunoSEQ multiplex PCR, and TCRdb holds only the in-frame ones, with some missing. Among about 40,000 clones listed, around 84% were seen once. The length of the CDR3 is 15 residues. Per germline, CDR1 SGHDT and CDR2 YYEEEE. Trimming left V 0 bases short and J 3 bases short, with 9 bases between. The V gene is TRBV5-6, the J gene TRBJ1-4; a possible D gene is TRBD1 (5 bases). The receptor comes from an adult with an advanced solid tumor such as melanoma, head and neck, liver or kidney cancer. The specimen comprised CD4+ or CD8+ T cells sorted from blood, sampled in a trial of the OX40 agonist ivuxolimab. CDR3: CASSLGGGANEKLFF. Written as DNA, the CDR3 is TGTGCCAGCAGCTTGGGTGGGGGAGCTAATGAAAAACTGTTTTTT.